This TCR beta chain was sequenced during a study of T cells in localized non-small cell lung cancer (dated by TCRdb to the early 2020s). In the study overall: Comparing tumors with uninvolved tumor-adjacent lungs, the study looked at the T cell repertoires of over 200 patients with early-stage NSCLC. A mean age of roughly 64 years was recorded for the NSCLC patients, of whom some 130 were male and about 100 were female. The cohort comprised roughly 220 treatment-naïve NSCLC patients with resected, localized lung tumors. What the authors observed across the whole study: Of the top 100 tumor clones, a median of roughly 60 were detected in paired uninvolved adjacent lung; about 26 were also among that lung's top 100. Longer overall survival was associated with higher T cell density in blood, whereas shorter survival was associated with higher clonality in adjacent lung. The highest T cell clonality was observed in uninvolved tumor-adjacent lung, where clonality exceeded that of tumor, suggesting that antigenic responses were more focused in uninvolved tumor-adjacent lung. Multi-region tumor sequencing was not performed, so intratumor heterogeneity could not be excluded. Because the study design was exploratory, TCR variables were selected using unadjusted p-values without false-discovery rate correction.

The immunoSEQ Assay was used to sequence TCR beta CDR3 regions from DNA. In the paper's pipeline: To compute T cell density, TCR beta template counts were normalized to usable DNA, which was estimated by amplifying housekeeping genes. The preseqR package was used to estimate richness by extrapolating to 400,000 templates for PBMC samples and to 120,000 templates for tissue samples. Clonality was taken to be one minus Pielou's evenness. Tissue-enriched TCRs were identified through differential abundance testing performed on productive amino-acid clonotypes, with a minimum total count of 5 and an alpha of 0.1. The Jaccard Index and the Morisita Overlap Index were used to measure repertoire overlap between compartments. TCR beta CDR3s were clustered by GLIPH together with public tetramer-defined viral CDR3s, and at least three viral sequences plus V-gene enrichment were required for viral motifs. The source is immuneACCESS, and TCRdb retained only in-frame sequences with V and J called. Part of the clones is not carried over; for the studies checked, unresolved V genes explain less than half of this, and the remainder is unexplained. V and J calls and clone size are given by that table; D and trimming were obtained from the DNA. The sample table shows some 82,000 clones, and roughly 80% are seen once. The ten top clones hold over 15% of the sample.

At diagnosis, peripheral blood, uninvolved tumor-adjacent lung and tumor were collected and stored as a combination of fresh-frozen and FFPE material. For TCR repertoire profiling, blood samples were analyzed as peripheral blood mononuclear cells. About this clone itself: The antigen it binds to is not known. Base quality data are lacking; no much larger clone is found one base away.

The CDR3 measures 15 amino acids from cysteine to phenylalanine. The sequence is cut down to CDR3 DNA, 45 bases in frame from base 1. The CDR1 and CDR2 encoded by the germline V gene (reference sequence) are SGHNT and YYREEE. Between the V and J ends, shortened by 4 bases and 6 bases respectively, the junction contains 19 bases. The TCR originated in a man between 40 and 70 years old with stage II squamous cell lung carcinoma. The rearranged segments are TRBV5-4 and TRBJ1-2; TRBD1 is a possible D gene, resting on 6 matching bases. The starting material was PBMCs, obtained before any cancer treatment. The CDR3 has the sequence CASSPPEPGADGYTF. The nucleotide sequence is TGTGCCAGCAGCCCCCCGGAGCCGGGGGCTGATGGCTACACCTTC.